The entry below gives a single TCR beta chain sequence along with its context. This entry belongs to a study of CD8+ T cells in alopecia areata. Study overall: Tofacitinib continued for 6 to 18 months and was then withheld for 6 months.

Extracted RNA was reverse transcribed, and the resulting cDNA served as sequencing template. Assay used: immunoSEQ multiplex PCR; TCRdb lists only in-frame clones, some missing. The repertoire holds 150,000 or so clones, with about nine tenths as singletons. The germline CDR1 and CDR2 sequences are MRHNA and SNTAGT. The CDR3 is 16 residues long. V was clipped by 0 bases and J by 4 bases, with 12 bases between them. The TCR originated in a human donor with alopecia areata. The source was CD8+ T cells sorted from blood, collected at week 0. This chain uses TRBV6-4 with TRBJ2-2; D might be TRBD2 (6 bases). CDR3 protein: CASSDSSGGITGELFF. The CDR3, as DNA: TGTGCCAGCAGTGACTCGAGCGGCGGGATCACCGGGGAGCTGTTTTTT.